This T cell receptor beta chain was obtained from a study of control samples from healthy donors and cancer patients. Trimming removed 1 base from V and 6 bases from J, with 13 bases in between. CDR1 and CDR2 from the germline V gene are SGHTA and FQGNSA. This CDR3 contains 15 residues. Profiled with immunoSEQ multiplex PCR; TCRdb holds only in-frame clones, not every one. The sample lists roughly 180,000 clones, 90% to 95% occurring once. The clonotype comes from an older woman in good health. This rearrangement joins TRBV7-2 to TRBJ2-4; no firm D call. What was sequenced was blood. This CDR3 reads CASSLESYELNIQYF. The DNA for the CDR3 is TGTGCCAGCAGCTTAGAGAGCTATGAGTTAAACATTCAGTACTTC.